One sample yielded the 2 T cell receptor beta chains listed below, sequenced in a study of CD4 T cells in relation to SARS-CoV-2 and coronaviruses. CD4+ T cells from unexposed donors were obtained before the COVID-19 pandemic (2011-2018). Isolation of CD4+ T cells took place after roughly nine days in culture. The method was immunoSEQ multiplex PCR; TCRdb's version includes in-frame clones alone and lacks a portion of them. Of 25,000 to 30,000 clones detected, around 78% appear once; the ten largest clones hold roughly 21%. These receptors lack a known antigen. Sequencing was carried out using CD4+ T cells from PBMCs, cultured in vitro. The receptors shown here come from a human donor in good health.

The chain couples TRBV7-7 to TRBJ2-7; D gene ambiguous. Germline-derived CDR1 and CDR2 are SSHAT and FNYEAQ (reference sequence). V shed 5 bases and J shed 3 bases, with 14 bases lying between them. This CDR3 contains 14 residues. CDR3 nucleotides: TGTGCCAGCAGCCCCGGTGGTCTTTACTACGAGCAGTACTTC. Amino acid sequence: CASSPGGLYYEQYF. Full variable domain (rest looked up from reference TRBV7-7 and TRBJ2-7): GAGVSQSPRYKVTKRGQDVTLRCDPISSHATLYWYQQALGQGPEFLTYFNYEAQPDKSGLPSDRFSAERPEGSISTLTIQRTEQRDSAMYRCASSPGGLYYEQYFGPGTRLTVT.

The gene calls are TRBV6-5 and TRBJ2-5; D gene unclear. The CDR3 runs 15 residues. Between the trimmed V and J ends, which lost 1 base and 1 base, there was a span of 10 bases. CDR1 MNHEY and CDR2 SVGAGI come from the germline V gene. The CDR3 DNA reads TGTGCCAGCAGTTACTTACCCGGATCCCAAGAGACCCAGTACTTC. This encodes CASSYLPGSQETQYF.